The T cell receptor beta chain under discussion was sequenced for a study of human versus mouse CDR3 diversity and MHC coevolution. This clone was seen more than once but under ten times. Cells were CD45RO-negative CD62L-positive naive CD4 T cells sorted from PBMCs. Data came from immunoSEQ multiplex PCR; TCRdb stores just in-frame clones and leaves some out. The profile shows around 77,000 clones, less than 95% of them singletons. Germline-derived CDR1 and CDR2 are KGHSH and LQKENI. The CDR3 loop spans 14 amino acids. Trimming took off 2 bases at V and 1 base at J, with 8 bases between the two ends. Sequencing was done on a sample of naive CD4+ T cells from blood. Subset given: CD45RO-negative CD62L-positive naive CD4 T cells. The chain carries TRBV18 and TRBJ1-1; a weak D match, TRBD1 (6 bases). The receptor was isolated from a person aged 25 to 75 in good health. CDR3: CASSPGQKNTEAFF. For the CDR3, the DNA is TGTGCCAGCTCACCAGGACAGAAGAACACTGAAGCTTTCTTT.